This T cell receptor (beta chain) was sequenced during a study of cytomegalovirus exposure and HLA in healthy donors. Sequencing used immunoSEQ multiplex PCR; TCRdb keeps in-frame clones, though not all of them. Among approximately 76,000 clones, 94% were seen once, and the ten largest hold 2.1%. Trimming pared 6 bases from V and 6 bases from J, leaving 3 bases between. The germline gives CDR1 MNHNY, CDR2 SVGAGI (reference sequence). The CDR3 loop spans 10 amino acids. Study outcomes and limitations: Three chains linked to CMV were shown in vitro to be specific for CMV antigens.

A note on this clone: Its antigen is unidentified.

The rearrangement joins TRBV6-6 to TRBJ2-1; D not certain. The sample comprised PBMCs. The clonotype was recovered from a woman aged 18-29 years in good health and CMV-seronegative. The CDR3 loop is CASSFNEQFF. CDR3 nucleotide sequence: TGTGCCAGCAGCTTCAATGAGCAGTTCTTC.